This TCR beta chain was sequenced for a study of beta chain features in type 1 diabetes (dated by TCRdb to the late 2010s). Some background on the complete study: No differences in mean age, gender distribution, total cell number or subset yield were found between patients and healthy donors. The study compared the TCRB repertoires of sorted circulating CD4+ T cell subsets in recently diagnosed type 1 diabetes patients with those in matched healthy donors. Naive and central memory subsets were obtained from all 30 or so donors, but regulatory and stem cell-like memory subsets were isolated from only 8 patients and roughly 8 healthy donors. A total of approximately 100 million sorted cells were examined across all samples, and the number of cells per subset was strongly correlated with RNA yield. Here is what the overall study found, with its caveats: Patients with type 1 diabetes made fewer insertions and deleted more nucleotides at VDJ recombination sites, implying thymic rearrangement abnormalities. Naive, central memory and regulatory TCRB repertoires appeared to be more similar among patients than among healthy donors. A moderate but significant shortening of TCRB CDR3 length was observed in type 1 diabetes patients in all four CD4+ subsets. Because cDNA rather than genomic DNA was sequenced, highly expressing activated cells could have been over-represented, although no difference in activation and CD3 levels was found between groups. PCR may preferentially amplify shorter templates, but because patient and control samples were amplified and corrected together, any resulting skew would affect both groups equally. Because small numbers of individuals were included in the HLA sub-analyses, any influence of HLA type on TCRB rearrangement was left unresolved.

The High Capacity cDNA Reverse Transcription Kit was used to reverse transcribe all of the isolated RNA, meaning that expressed TCRB transcripts were what got sequenced. Deep immunoSEQ sequencing was performed on naive, central memory and regulatory T cell samples, with an average of roughly 4 million total reads per sample. After sorted cells were lysed in RLT buffer, RNA was extracted with DNase-treated RNeasy Micro or Mini kits, with the choice depending on cell number. Each cell subset was processed on its own to prevent cross-contamination, while patient and healthy donor samples were processed together. The immunoSEQ multiplex PCR was used to amplify TCRB sequences from cDNA, yielding 87-bp fragments that span the CDR3 region. Sequencing of the amplicons was performed on the Illumina HiSeq platform. The source study handled its data this way. Synthetic template baselines were used to correct PCR bias computationally, reads within Hamming distance 2 were collapsed together, and singletons that could not be merged were discarded. Reads were aligned to IMGT to assign V, D and J genes, CDR3 length, and insertions or deletions at six rearrangement sites. Clonotype counts were normalized to sorted cell number within each subset before computing true diversity and Gini coefficients with the tcR R package. The overlap coefficient, calculated on TCRB nucleotide sequences, was used to quantify repertoire sharing. As a proxy for the pre-selection repertoire, out-of-frame TCRB sequences from naive cells were analyzed. The clones in this table, taken by TCRdb from immuneACCESS, are in-frame only. Not every clone is retained; where verified, under half of the shortfall comes from an unresolved V gene, and the cause of the rest is unknown. V and J calls plus clone size are reproduced from that table; the DNA served to infer D and trimming. The sample table shows 400,000 or so clones, and around an eighth are seen once. 0.0095% to 0.011% of the sample comes from the top ten.

This clone was counted only a few times. Its specific antigen is unknown. Within one base of it there is no much larger clone, and no base qualities were kept. The CDR3 contains 14 residues, cysteine and phenylalanine counted. Only the CDR3 portion is preserved as DNA: 42 bases, with reading frame beginning at the first base. A distance of 15 bases separates the germline ends of V and J, which lose 4 bases and 3 bases respectively. The germline V gene specifies SQVTM as CDR1 and ANQGSEA as CDR2. From each donor, a single peripheral blood sample of around 120 mL on average was drawn into heparinised tubes. A BD FACSAria II was used to sort naive, central memory, regulatory and stem cell-like memory CD4+ T cells with a panel that included CD45RO, CCR7, CD25, CD127, CD95 and CD27. Purity was above 98% for every sorted population. Right away, PBMCs were isolated by Lymphoprep density gradient centrifugation and were stained directly, with no culture step. So that batch effects would be minimized, each experiment stained and sorted samples in pairs, pairing one healthy donor with one patient.

This receptor was obtained from a woman between 18 and 29 years old with type 1 diabetes. The chain is encoded by TRBV29-1 joined to TRBJ2-5, with the D gene not clear enough to name. Source material: naive CD4+ T cells from blood. The cell subset or site label corresponds to: true naive CD4+ T cells. The CDR3 amino acid sequence is: CSVAGRLTEETQYF. The DNA is as follows: TGCAGCGTTGCAGGCAGGTTGACCGAAGAGACCCAGTACTTC.